This entry is about one T cell receptor (beta chain). What it recognizes is unknown. TCRdb recomputed calls from the 5' RACE reads with MiXCR, one row per CDR3 protein. The repertoire holds hundreds of thousands of distinct CDR3 sequences, with around 21% as singletons. These data come from a study of T-cell memory formation after mild COVID-19. Notes on the study in general: The study found contracting CD4+ clones mainly in CM and EM and contracting CD8+ clones in EMRA. The appearance of some responding clones in pre-infection memory suggested that cross-reactive memory joined.

V was cut by 4 bases and J by 1 base, with 12 bases left in between. Germline assignment: CDR1 SGHVS and CDR2 FNYEAQ. This CDR3 region has 15 residues. Source material: PBMCs or a T cell subset sorted from them (not recorded which). This clonotype originated in an adult woman who had mild COVID-19 (a few samples of this study predate the infection). Cell type and time point are not known. The V gene is TRBV7-6, the J gene TRBJ2-3; D gene ambiguous. For the CDR3, the DNA is TGTGCCAGCAGCTCTGGGCCCGAGGGCACAGATACGCAGTATTTT. Translating it yields CASSSGPEGTDTQYF.